This T cell receptor beta chain originates from a study of CD8 T cells in Susac syndrome. Random hexamers were used to reverse transcribe the RNA input (roughly 0.5 to 1 ug). An immunoSEQ multiplex PCR generated amplified TCR beta CDR3 products spanning 54 Vbeta and 13 Jbeta. TCRdb processed the immunoSEQ multiplex PCR reads anew with MiXCR; each CDR3 protein has one entry. The table records roughly 180,000 distinct CDR3 sequences, around 94% of them present only once. Trimming removed 3 bases from V and 5 bases from J; junction bases left unmatched: 8. The CDR3 runs 15 residues. Germline V gives CDR1 SGHRS, CDR2 YFSETQ. Sequencing of TCR beta was performed on blood CD8+ T cells and on blood CD4+ T cells. Controls were drawn from healthy donors and were matched for age and sex. Purification of the CD8+ and CD4+ T cells relied on negative isolation, and TEMRA cells underwent FACS enrichment.

This TCR was recovered from a human donor in good health. Sequenced material: CD4+ T cells from PBMCs. The chain uses TRBV5-1 and TRBJ2-5; 9 bases fit TRBD1. CDR3 sequence reads: CASSSMTGGGETQYF. In DNA, the CDR3 is TGCGCCAGCAGCTCGATGACAGGGGGAGGGGAGACCCAGTACTTC.